This passage covers 6 T cell receptor beta chains from one sample sequenced in a study of cytomegalovirus exposure and HLA in healthy donors. In the PCR, 60 Vbeta and 13 Jbeta primers were used. Method: immunoSEQ multiplex PCR; TCRdb's copy keeps in-frame clones and lacks some. Of 95,000 or so clones in the sample, about four fifths were seen once. The specimen was PBMCs. All receptors derive from a woman aged 40 to 49 in good health and CMV-seronegative.

The chain uses TRBV18 and TRBJ2-1, with a weak D call TRBD2 (6 bases). The CDR3 sequence is 15 residues long. CDR1 and CDR2 (germline): KGHSH, LQKENI. V shed 2 bases and J shed 5 bases, with 13 bases lying between them. CDR3 sequence reads: CASSPKLARDNEQFF. CDR3 coding DNA: TGTGCCAGCTCACCAAAGCTAGCGCGGGACAATGAGCAGTTCTTC. The full variable domain, completed using reference TRBV18 and TRBJ2-1, is NAGVMQNPRHLVRRRGQEARLRCSPMKGHSHVYWYRQLPEEGLKFMVYLQKENIIDESGMPKERFSAEFPKEGPSILRIQQVVRGDSAAYFCASSPKLARDNEQFFGPGTRLTVL.

In its sample, this clone was seen once. The rearrangement uses TRBV4-3 and TRBJ2-1; 8 nucleotides align to TRBD1. With 0 bases clipped from V and 3 bases from J, the junction kept 4 bases outside the gene matches. CDR1 and CDR2 from the germline V gene are LGHNA and YSLEER. The CDR3 runs 16 residues. This chain's CDR3 is CASSQDRQGFYNEQFF. CDR3 bases: TGCGCCAGCAGCCAAGACCGACAGGGGTTCTACAATGAGCAGTTCTTC.

V and J are TRBV9 and TRBJ2-3, with TRBD1 matching 9 bases. Germline values: CDR1 SGDLS, CDR2 YYNGEE. V gave up 6 bases and J gave up 5 bases; unmatched junction bases: 13. CDR3 length equals 16 residues. The CDR3 loop reads CASTQTDRGGIDTQYF. CDR3 bases: TGTGCCAGCACCCAGACCGACAGGGGGGGTATAGATACGCAGTATTTT.

This clone was detected a few times. The genes are TRBV27 and TRBJ1-5, with 8 bases that match TRBD1. V shed 5 bases, J shed 3 bases, and the junction held 3 bases outside the gene matches. Germline V CDR1 and CDR2: MNHEY, SMNVEV (reference sequence). CDR3 length: 14 residues. CDR3 residues: CASSTGQVNQPQHF. The DNA for the CDR3 is TGTGCCAGCAGTACGGGACAGGTCAATCAGCCCCAGCATTTT.

V and J are TRBV6-1 and TRBJ2-3; 10 bases agree with TRBD2. J gave up 0 bases and V 10 bases, and 4 bases lay outside the gene matches. The CDR3 loop spans 14 amino acids. The germline gives CDR1 MNHNS, CDR2 SASEGT. Here the CDR3 reads CATQGLASTDTQYF. The DNA of the CDR3 is TGTGCCACTCAGGGACTAGCGAGCACAGATACGCAGTATTTT.

The chain combines TRBV25-1 with TRBJ1-5; no definite D call. The germline gives CDR1 MGHDK, CDR2 SYGVNS. Trimming shortened V by 4 bases and J by 3 bases, and 7 bases separated the two germline ends. This CDR3 contains 13 residues. Here the CDR3 DNA reads TGTGCCAGCAGTGGGAGCGTCAATCAGCCCCAGCATTTT. It is translated as CASSGSVNQPQHF.